This is a list of T cell receptor beta chains from one sample in a study of OX40 agonist ivuxolimab in advanced cancers. The data were produced by immunoSEQ multiplex PCR, yet TCRdb's version contains in-frame clones alone and is incomplete. Of about 81,000 clones in the sample, around 80% were seen once. The source was CD4+ or CD8+ T cells sorted from blood, collected in a trial of the OX40 agonist ivuxolimab. The source is an adult with an advanced solid tumor such as melanoma, head and neck, liver or kidney cancer. Both conserved end residues are part of each CDR3. The D gene is left open where the match is weak. Only some rows state a clone size, as once, few, many or a class for expanded clones.

abundance: -; v_gene: TRBV6-6; d_gene: -; j_gene: TRBJ1-5; CDR3aa: CASSYSAQDQPQHF; CDR3nt: TGTGCCAGCAGTTATAGCGCACAAGATCAGCCCCAGCATTTT
abundance: -; v_gene: TRBV19; d_gene: -; j_gene: TRBJ2-1; CDR3aa: CASSIQDSTYNEQFF; CDR3nt: TGTGCCAGTAGTATTCAAGACAGCACCTACAATGAGCAGTTCTTC
abundance: once; v_gene: TRBV19; d_gene: TRBD1; j_gene: TRBJ2-1; CDR3aa: CASSDRVNEQFF; CDR3nt: TGTGCCAGTAGTGACAGGGTGAATGAGCAGTTCTTC
abundance: -; v_gene: TRBV5-5; d_gene: -; j_gene: TRBJ1-2; CDR3aa: CASSSPPHYGYTF; CDR3nt: TGTGCCAGCAGCTCGCCCCCCCACTATGGCTACACCTTC
abundance: -; v_gene: TRBV27; d_gene: -; j_gene: TRBJ2-2; CDR3aa: CASSLAGVATGELFF; CDR3nt: TGTGCCAGCAGTTTGGCCGGAGTAGCCACCGGGGAGCTGTTTTTT
abundance: -; v_gene: TRBV19; d_gene: TRBD2; j_gene: TRBJ2-7; CDR3aa: CASSITAGTYEQYF; CDR3nt: TGTGCCAGTAGTATTACAGCGGGAACCTACGAGCAGTACTTC
abundance: -; v_gene: TRBV19; d_gene: -; j_gene: TRBJ2-3; CDR3aa: CASSILGSPGVDTQYF; CDR3nt: TGTGCCAGTAGTATCCTCGGTAGTCCTGGGGTAGATACGCAGTATTTT
abundance: -; v_gene: TRBV4-1; d_gene: -; j_gene: TRBJ1-4; CDR3aa: CASSQDRANTDEKLFF; CDR3nt: TGCGCCAGCAGCCAAGATCGAGCGAACACGGATGAAAAACTGTTTTTT
abundance: few; v_gene: TRBV18; d_gene: TRBD1; j_gene: TRBJ2-5; CDR3aa: CASSRQGRGETQYF; CDR3nt: TGTGCCAGCTCCCGACAGGGTCGGGGAGAGACCCAGTACTTC
abundance: -; v_gene: TRBV10-3; d_gene: -; j_gene: TRBJ2-5; CDR3aa: CATLTGEGETQYF; CDR3nt: TGTGCCACTTTGACAGGGGAGGGAGAGACCCAGTACTTC
abundance: -; v_gene: TRBV9; d_gene: TRBD1; j_gene: TRBJ2-2; CDR3aa: CASSAGTGGWTGELFF; CDR3nt: TGTGCCAGCAGCGCTGGGACAGGGGGATGGACCGGGGAGCTGTTTTTT
abundance: -; v_gene: TRBV10-2; d_gene: -; j_gene: TRBJ1-6; CDR3aa: CASSEGGEGNSPLHF; CDR3nt: TGCGCCAGCAGTGAGGGGGGAGAAGGAAATTCACCCCTCCACTTT
abundance: -; v_gene: TRBV10-1; d_gene: -; j_gene: TRBJ2-7; CDR3aa: CASSDFGGTARPYEQYF; CDR3nt: TGCGCCAGCAGTGATTTTGGCGGGACAGCTCGGCCCTACGAGCAGTACTTC
abundance: -; v_gene: TRBV30; d_gene: -; j_gene: TRBJ2-7; CDR3aa: CAWSPQVGGSGQYF; CDR3nt: TGTGCCTGGAGTCCCCAGGTTGGGGGGTCGGGGCAGTACTTC
abundance: once; v_gene: TRBV5-4; d_gene: -; j_gene: TRBJ2-7; CDR3aa: CASSLEKLEQYF; CDR3nt: TGTGCCAGCAGCTTGGAAAAGCTTGAGCAGTACTTC
abundance: -; v_gene: TRBV7-8; d_gene: -; j_gene: TRBJ1-2; CDR3aa: CASSLGMRTYGYTF; CDR3nt: TGTGCCAGCAGCTTAGGGATGCGGACCTATGGCTACACCTTC
abundance: -; v_gene: TRBV6-6; d_gene: -; j_gene: TRBJ2-7; CDR3aa: CASSSDSPPHHEQYF; CDR3nt: TGTGCCAGCAGCAGCGACAGCCCTCCCCACCACGAGCAGTACTTC
abundance: -; v_gene: TRBV19; d_gene: -; j_gene: TRBJ1-2; CDR3aa: CASSIGFLGRANYGYTF; CDR3nt: TGTGCCAGTAGTATCGGCTTCCTGGGGCGGGCTAACTATGGCTACACCTTC
abundance: once; v_gene: TRBV7-9; d_gene: -; j_gene: TRBJ2-3; CDR3aa: CASLQDTQYF; CDR3nt: TGTGCCAGCCTCCAGGATACGCAGTATTTT
abundance: -; v_gene: TRBV5-6; d_gene: TRBD1; j_gene: TRBJ1-1; CDR3aa: CASSTRQGARNTEAFF; CDR3nt: TGTGCCAGCAGCACGAGACAGGGGGCGAGGAACACTGAAGCTTTCTTT
abundance: -; v_gene: TRBV5-4; d_gene: TRBD1; j_gene: TRBJ1-2; CDR3aa: CASTLGTGSNYGYTF; CDR3nt: TGTGCCAGCACCTTGGGGACAGGGAGCAACTATGGCTACACCTTC
abundance: -; v_gene: TRBV28; d_gene: -; j_gene: TRBJ1-5; CDR3aa: CASQNGNQPQHF; CDR3nt: TGTGCCAGCCAGAACGGCAATCAGCCCCAGCATTTT
abundance: -; v_gene: TRBV10-3; d_gene: -; j_gene: TRBJ2-7; CDR3aa: CAISELGDEQYF; CDR3nt: TGTGCCATCAGTGAGTTGGGGGACGAGCAGTACTTC
abundance: -; v_gene: TRBV19; d_gene: TRBD2; j_gene: TRBJ2-1; CDR3aa: CASRGTSGRRYEQFF; CDR3nt: TGTGCCAGTAGGGGAACTAGCGGGAGACGCTATGAGCAGTTCTTC
abundance: -; v_gene: TRBV28; d_gene: -; j_gene: TRBJ1-2; CDR3aa: CASSLSQTVYGYTF; CDR3nt: TGTGCCAGCAGTTTATCCCAAACTGTCTATGGCTACACCTTC
abundance: few; v_gene: TRBV9; d_gene: TRBD2; j_gene: TRBJ2-2; CDR3aa: CASSVSGANTGELFF; CDR3nt: TGTGCCAGCAGCGTTAGCGGGGCGAACACCGGGGAGCTGTTTTTT
abundance: -; v_gene: TRBV7-9; d_gene: TRBD1; j_gene: TRBJ2-2; CDR3aa: CASSFFGSGGTGELFF; CDR3nt: TGTGCCAGCAGCTTCTTCGGGTCAGGGGGCACCGGGGAGCTGTTTTTT
abundance: -; v_gene: TRBV7-8; d_gene: -; j_gene: TRBJ2-1; CDR3aa: CASSFPVGGSSYNEQFF; CDR3nt: TGTGCCAGCAGCTTTCCGGTAGGGGGGAGCTCCTACAATGAGCAGTTCTTC
abundance: once; v_gene: TRBV7-7; d_gene: -; j_gene: TRBJ1-1; CDR3aa: CASSLKQGTEAFF; CDR3nt: TGTGCCAGCAGCTTAAAACAGGGAACTGAAGCTTTCTTT
abundance: -; v_gene: TRBV6-5; d_gene: -; j_gene: TRBJ1-6; CDR3aa: CASKPLGVGNSPLHF; CDR3nt: TGTGCCAGCAAACCTCTGGGGGTCGGTAATTCACCCCTCCACTTT
abundance: -; v_gene: TRBV7-3; d_gene: -; j_gene: TRBJ2-1; CDR3aa: CASSADSIEQFF; CDR3nt: TGTGCCAGCAGCGCGGACAGCATTGAGCAGTTCTTC
abundance: -; v_gene: TRBV5-1; d_gene: -; j_gene: TRBJ2-3; CDR3aa: CASSLVERSADTQYF; CDR3nt: TGCGCCAGCAGCTTGGTCGAGCGCTCGGCAGATACGCAGTATTTT
abundance: -; v_gene: TRBV2; d_gene: -; j_gene: TRBJ2-1; CDR3aa: CASRRERLNEQFF; CDR3nt: TGTGCCAGCAGGAGGGAGCGCCTCAATGAGCAGTTCTTC
abundance: -; v_gene: TRBV5-4; d_gene: TRBD2; j_gene: TRBJ2-3; CDR3aa: CASSSLAGLTDTQYF; CDR3nt: TGTGCCAGCAGCTCTTTAGCGGGACTTACAGATACGCAGTATTTT
abundance: -; v_gene: TRBV29-1; d_gene: -; j_gene: TRBJ2-5; CDR3aa: CSVNRDGETQYF; CDR3nt: TGCAGCGTTAATAGGGACGGGGAGACCCAGTACTTC
abundance: -; v_gene: TRBV7-8; d_gene: -; j_gene: TRBJ2-3; CDR3aa: CASSPSSGGTDTQYF; CDR3nt: TGTGCCAGCAGCCCCTCCTCCGGTGGCACAGATACGCAGTATTTT
abundance: once; v_gene: TRBV18; d_gene: -; j_gene: TRBJ2-3; CDR3aa: CASLARSGTDGDTQYF; CDR3nt: TGTGCCAGCTTGGCACGCAGCGGGACAGACGGCGATACGCAGTATTTT
abundance: -; v_gene: TRBV6-5; d_gene: -; j_gene: TRBJ1-5; CDR3aa: CASSSGPHGDNQPQHF; CDR3nt: TGTGCCAGCAGTTCCGGACCTCATGGGGACAATCAGCCCCAGCATTTT
abundance: medium-sized; v_gene: TRBV7-9; d_gene: -; j_gene: TRBJ2-3; CDR3aa: CASSYSTDTQYF; CDR3nt: TGTGCCAGCAGCTACAGCACAGATACGCAGTATTTT
abundance: -; v_gene: TRBV2; d_gene: TRBD1; j_gene: TRBJ1-4; CDR3aa: CASISQGVANEKLFF; CDR3nt: TGTGCCAGCATCTCACAGGGGGTAGCTAATGAAAAACTGTTTTTT
abundance: once; v_gene: TRBV2; d_gene: -; j_gene: TRBJ2-5; CDR3aa: CASSRDNKETQYF; CDR3nt: TGTGCCAGCAGCCGGGACAATAAAGAGACCCAGTACTTC
abundance: -; v_gene: TRBV28; d_gene: TRBD2; j_gene: TRBJ2-7; CDR3aa: CASSLPGGSYEQYF; CDR3nt: TGTGCCAGCAGTCTACCGGGGGGCTCCTACGAGCAGTACTTC
abundance: -; v_gene: TRBV7-9; d_gene: -; j_gene: TRBJ1-4; CDR3aa: CASSPTQGYEKLFF; CDR3nt: TGTGCCAGCAGCCCCACCCAGGGTTACGAAAAACTGTTTTTT
abundance: once; v_gene: TRBV2; d_gene: -; j_gene: TRBJ2-7; CDR3aa: CASSEMWQGSSYEQYF; CDR3nt: TGTGCCAGCAGTGAAATGTGGCAGGGAAGCTCCTACGAGCAGTACTTC
abundance: -; v_gene: TRBV6-1; d_gene: -; j_gene: TRBJ1-1; CDR3aa: CASKAGDRGGTEAFF; CDR3nt: TGTGCCAGCAAGGCGGGAGACCGGGGGGGCACTGAAGCTTTCTTT
abundance: -; v_gene: TRBV7-8; d_gene: TRBD1; j_gene: TRBJ1-3; CDR3aa: CASSRGDSSGNTIYF; CDR3nt: TGTGCCAGCAGCCGAGGGGACAGCTCTGGAAACACCATATATTTT
abundance: -; v_gene: TRBV28; d_gene: -; j_gene: TRBJ1-6; CDR3aa: CASSLTGTYNDNSPLHF; CDR3nt: TGTGCCAGCAGTTTAACCGGGACATACAATGATAATTCACCCCTCCACTTT
abundance: -; v_gene: TRBV11-2; d_gene: -; j_gene: TRBJ2-3; CDR3aa: CASSLGQDTDTQYF; CDR3nt: TGTGCCAGCAGCTTAGGACAGGACACAGATACGCAGTATTTT
abundance: -; v_gene: TRBV11-2; d_gene: -; j_gene: TRBJ1-1; CDR3aa: CASSIVGGTEAFF; CDR3nt: TGTGCCAGCAGCATCGTGGGGGGCACTGAAGCTTTCTTT
abundance: -; v_gene: TRBV14; d_gene: TRBD2; j_gene: TRBJ2-1; CDR3aa: CASSHPLAGGPVTNEQFF; CDR3nt: TGTGCCAGCAGCCACCCACTAGCGGGAGGGCCCGTAACGAATGAGCAGTTCTTC
abundance: -; v_gene: TRBV7-8; d_gene: TRBD1; j_gene: TRBJ2-5; CDR3aa: CASSLWTGGARETQYF; CDR3nt: TGTGCCAGCAGCTTATGGACAGGGGGCGCGAGGGAGACCCAGTACTTC
abundance: -; v_gene: TRBV7-2; d_gene: -; j_gene: TRBJ2-7; CDR3aa: CASSLVGGSYEQYF; CDR3nt: TGTGCCAGCAGCTTAGTTGGGGGAAGCTACGAGCAGTACTTC
abundance: -; v_gene: TRBV19; d_gene: -; j_gene: TRBJ2-3; CDR3aa: CASIRQSNCVGGDTQYF; CDR3nt: TGTGCCAGTATAAGGCAGAGTAATTGTGTGGGGGGAGATACGCAGTATTTT
abundance: -; v_gene: TRBV5-1; d_gene: -; j_gene: TRBJ1-1; CDR3aa: CASSLAGLAEAFF; CDR3nt: TGCGCCAGCAGCTTGGCAGGGCTCGCGGAAGCTTTCTTT
abundance: -; v_gene: TRBV25-1; d_gene: TRBD2; j_gene: TRBJ2-1; CDR3aa: CASSEFRVGTRYNEQFF; CDR3nt: TGTGCCAGCAGTGAATTTCGCGTAGGGACTAGGTACAATGAGCAGTTCTTC
abundance: -; v_gene: TRBV19; d_gene: -; j_gene: TRBJ2-4; CDR3aa: CASSTPEGRGVRDKNIQYF; CDR3nt: TGTGCCAGTAGTACTCCAGAGGGGCGAGGTGTCAGGGACAAAAACATTCAGTACTTC
abundance: -; v_gene: TRBV5-8; d_gene: TRBD1; j_gene: TRBJ2-2; CDR3aa: CASSDHRGLAPTGSTGELFF; CDR3nt: TGTGCCAGCAGCGATCACAGGGGGCTAGCGCCCACCGGTAGCACCGGGGAGCTGTTTTTT
abundance: -; v_gene: TRBV6-6; d_gene: TRBD1; j_gene: TRBJ2-1; CDR3aa: CASDSGQWGEQFF; CDR3nt: TGTGCCAGCGACTCGGGACAGTGGGGTGAGCAGTTCTTC
abundance: once; v_gene: TRBV27; d_gene: TRBD2; j_gene: TRBJ2-1; CDR3aa: CASRPAASGRINEQFF; CDR3nt: TGTGCCAGCAGACCTGCGGCTAGCGGGAGAATAAATGAGCAGTTCTTC